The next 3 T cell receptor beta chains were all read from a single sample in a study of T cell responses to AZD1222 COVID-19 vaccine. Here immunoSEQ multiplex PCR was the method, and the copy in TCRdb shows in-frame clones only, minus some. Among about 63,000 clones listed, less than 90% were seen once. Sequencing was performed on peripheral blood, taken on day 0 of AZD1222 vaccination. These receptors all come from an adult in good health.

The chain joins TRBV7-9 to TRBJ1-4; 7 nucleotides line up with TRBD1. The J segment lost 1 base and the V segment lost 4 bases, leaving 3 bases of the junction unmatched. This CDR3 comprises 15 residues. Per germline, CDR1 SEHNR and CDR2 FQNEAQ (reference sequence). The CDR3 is CASSSTGVTNEKLFF. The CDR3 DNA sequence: TGTGCCAGCAGCTCCACAGGGGTAACTAATGAAAAACTGTTTTTT.

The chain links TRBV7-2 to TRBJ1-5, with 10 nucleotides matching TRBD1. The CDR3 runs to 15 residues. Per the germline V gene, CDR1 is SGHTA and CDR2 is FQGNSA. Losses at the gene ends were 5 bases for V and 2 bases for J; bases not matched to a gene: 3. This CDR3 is CASSMGTGGNQPQHF. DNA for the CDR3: TGTGCCAGCAGCATGGGGACAGGGGGCAATCAGCCCCAGCATTTT.

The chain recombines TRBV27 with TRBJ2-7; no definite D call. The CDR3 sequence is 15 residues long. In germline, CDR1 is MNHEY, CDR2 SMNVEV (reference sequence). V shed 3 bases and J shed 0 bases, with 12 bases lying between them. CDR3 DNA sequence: TGTGCCAGCAGTTTGTTGAACAGAAGCTCCTACGAGCAGTACTTC. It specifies CASSLLNRSSYEQYF.